Presented here are 10 T cell receptor beta chains from one specimen sequenced in a study of T cell responses to AZD1222 COVID-19 vaccine. TCRdb's table, derived via immunoSEQ multiplex PCR, lists solely in-frame clones and lacks some. The sample includes 57,000 or so clones, over 65% of them seen just once. The specimen comprised peripheral blood, sampled 28 days after the second AZD1222 dose. The receptor source for this set is an adult who received the AZD1222 COVID-19 vaccine.

V is TRBV13 and J is TRBJ2-1, with TRBD2 matching over 7 bases. Germline CDR1 and CDR2: PRHDT and FYEKMQ (reference sequence). This CDR3 is built from 14 residues. J was trimmed by 7 bases and V by 9 bases; bases with no gene match: 12. The CDR3 DNA reads TGTGCCAGTTCCTCCAGGTCTAGCGGAAATGAGCAGTTCTTC. Encoded protein: CASSSRSSGNEQFF. Looking up the rest from reference TRBV13 and TRBJ2-1 gives the full variable domain: AAGVIQSPRHLIKEKRETATLKCYPIPRHDTVYWYQQGPGQDPQFLISFYEKMQSDKGSIPDRFSAQQFSDYHSELNMSSLELGDSALYFCASSSRSSGNEQFFGPGTRLTVL.

This clone was observed a single time. The gene calls are TRBV10-3 and TRBJ1-5; D is ambiguous. Trimming removed 8 bases at V and 6 bases at J, with 11 bases between. CDR3 length: 12 amino acids. Germline CDR1 reads ENHRY; CDR2 reads SYGVKD. The CDR3 sequence: CAIWTEGQPQHF. The CDR3 DNA reads TGTGCCATCTGGACGGAGGGTCAGCCCCAGCATTTT.

V gene TRBV6-5 combines with J gene TRBJ2-2; the D is unclear. The CDR3 sequence is 16 residues long. Between the trimmed V and J ends, which lost 1 base and 2 bases, there was a span of 11 bases. Germline CDR1 MNHEY, CDR2 SVGAGI. The CDR3 loop is CASSYLPGANTGELFF. CDR3 sequence (DNA): TGTGCCAGCAGTTACTTGCCAGGAGCAAACACCGGGGAGCTGTTTTTT.

This chain uses TRBV18 with TRBJ1-1; tentative D call: TRBD1 (5 bases). Per germline, CDR1 KGHSH and CDR2 LQKENI. This CDR3 contains 14 residues. V lost 4 bases to trimming and J lost 5 bases, with 14 bases between them. CDR3 DNA sequence: TGTGCCAGCTCACGAAATGAGGGGAATACTGAAGCTTTCTTT. It codes for CASSRNEGNTEAFF.

This clone is a singleton in its sample. J is TRBJ2-7 and V is TRBV4-3; D might be TRBD2 (6 bases). Between the trimmed V and J ends, which lost 0 bases and 3 bases, there was a span of 15 bases. Germline V gene sequence: CDR1 LGHNA, CDR2 YSLEER. The CDR3 extends over 16 amino acids. In nucleotides, the CDR3 is TGCGCCAGCAGCCAAGATCCAACTAGCCCGGGCTACGAGCAGTACTTC. This codes for CASSQDPTSPGYEQYF.

The chain recombines TRBV7-9 with TRBJ2-7; possibly TRBD1 or TRBD2 for D (5 bases each). Trimming removed 5 bases from V and 7 bases from J, with 21 bases in between. The germline V gene has CDR1 SEHNR and CDR2 FQNEAQ (reference sequence). The CDR3 runs to 15 residues. The DNA for the CDR3 is TGTGCCAGCAGCCCGGGACGGCCGGAAAAGGGAGAGCAGTACTTC. This translates into CASSPGRPEKGEQYF.

The CDR3: CASSRLKDTEAFF. DNA for the CDR3: TGTGCCAGCAGTCGGCTTAAGGACACTGAAGCTTTCTTT. The rearrangement uses TRBV12-3 or TRBV12-4 and TRBJ1-1, with unresolved D. V was pared by 5 bases and J by 3 bases, with 10 bases between. The CDR3 extends over 13 amino acids.

The chain carries TRBV15 and TRBJ2-1; D is possibly TRBD2 (6 bases). Per germline, CDR1 LNHNV and CDR2 YYDKDF (reference sequence). This CDR3 contains 15 residues. V dropped 0 bases and J dropped 2 bases, with 8 bases sitting between them. The DNA for the CDR3 is TGTGCCACCAGCAGAGAGCGGGGAACCTACAATGAGCAGTTCTTC. The encoded protein is CATSRERGTYNEQFF.

The V and J genes are TRBV7-2 and TRBJ1-6, with D hard to call. Trimming pared 1 base from V and 10 bases from J, leaving 8 bases between. CDR1 and CDR2 from the germline V gene are SGHTA and FQGNSA. The CDR3 runs 13 residues. The CDR3 protein is CASSLVPGSPLHF. For the CDR3, the DNA is TGTGCCAGCAGCTTAGTTCCGGGATCACCCCTCCACTTT.

The CDR3 nucleotides are TGTGCCAGCAGTGTCGGCACCATCCAAGAGACCCAGTACTTC. It codes for CASSVGTIQETQYF. This chain uses TRBV6-2 or TRBV6-3 with TRBJ2-5; D is undetermined. The V end lost 5 bases, the J end lost 1 base, and 11 bases lay between the germline ends. This CDR3 region has 14 residues. Germline V gives CDR1 MNHEY, CDR2 SVGEGT.